Each of the 17 T cell receptor beta chains below was sequenced from the same sample in a study of blood T cell repertoires in COVID-19 (dated by TCRdb to the early 2020s). The library was built by means of the immunoSEQ multiplex PCR assay. Sourced from immuneACCESS, this table was stored by TCRdb with only in-frame sequences that have V and J called. A share of the clones is absent; for the studies checked, an unresolved V gene accounts for under half, and the remainder has no known explanation. This sample gives 140,000 to 150,000 clones in total; approximately 78% of them show up just once. The top ten clonotypes cover roughly 15% of the sample. Input material: peripheral blood. The receptors stem from a human donor with acute or convalescent COVID-19. The donor label of this sample is uncertain.

This clone was seen a single time. V usage is TRBV5-1 and J usage is TRBJ2-5, with a possible D match to TRBD1 (6 bases). V lost 5 bases and J lost 5, with 19 bases in between. The germline CDR1 and CDR2 sequences are SGHRS and YFSETQ. This CDR3 region has 15 residues. The CDR3 reads CASRPSGGFVETQYF. CDR3 nucleotide sequence: TGCGCCAGCAGGCCCTCTGGGGGCTTCGTGGAGACCCAGTACTTC.

This chain links TRBV5-1 with TRBJ2-6; D ambiguous. Germline lookup yields CDR1 SGHRS and CDR2 YFSETQ. The germline V and J ends were trimmed by 0 bases and 0 bases, with 4 bases remaining between them. CDR3 size: 15 residues. CDR3 sequence: CASSLGSSGANVLTF. Here the CDR3 DNA reads TGCGCCAGCAGCTTGGGGAGCTCTGGGGCCAACGTCCTGACTTTC.

This clone was seen more than once but under ten times. This chain links TRBV6-1 with TRBJ1-5; D may be TRBD1 (5 bases). This CDR3 is 14 amino acids long. Germline V gene sequence: CDR1 MNHNS, CDR2 SASEGT. Trimming left V 3 bases short and J 0 bases short, with 6 bases between. For the CDR3, the DNA is TGTGCCAGCAGTGAGGGGCTTAGCAATCAGCCCCAGCATTTT. As protein: CASSEGLSNQPQHF.

The CDR3 loop reads CAWSVKGGANEKLFF. The CDR3 bases are TGTGCCTGGAGTGTAAAGGGAGGAGCTAATGAAAAACTGTTTTTT. The gene calls are TRBV30 and TRBJ1-4; D remains unclear. V was trimmed by 0 bases and J by 3 bases, leaving 11 bases between them. Germline CDR1 is GTSNPN and CDR2 is SVGIG (reference sequence). This CDR3 has 15 amino acids.

The chain combines TRBV10-3 with TRBJ1-3, with TRBD1 matching over 7 bases. V shed 8 bases and J 4 bases; nucleotides not matched to a gene: 8. CDR1 and CDR2 (germline): ENHRY, SYGVKD. CDR3 size: 14 residues. In DNA form, the CDR3 reads TGTGCCATCCAAAGACAGGGATTCGGAAACACCATATATTTT. Its translation: CAIQRQGFGNTIYF.

The chain links TRBV7-9 to TRBJ1-6, with D possibly TRBD1 on 5 matching bases. The CDR3 consists of 16 residues. The V end lost 5 bases, the J end lost 5 bases, and 16 bases lay between the germline ends. The V gene's germline CDR1 is SEHNR and CDR2 FQNEAQ (reference sequence). The CDR3 here is CASSQSLTVDNSPLHF. The CDR3 DNA follows: TGTGCCAGCAGCCAGAGTTTGACAGTAGATAATTCACCCCTCCACTTT. Complete variable domain (other parts from reference TRBV7-9 and TRBJ1-6): DTGVSQNPRHKITKRGQNVTFRCDPISEHNRLYWYRQTLGQGPEFLTYFQNEAQLEKSRLLSDRFSAERPKGSFSTLEIQRTEQGDSAMYLCASSQSLTVDNSPLHFGNGTRLTVT.

The chain couples TRBV7-6 to TRBJ1-5, with a weak D call TRBD1 (6 bases). V lost 4 bases, J lost 0 bases, and 13 bases lay in between. The CDR3 totals 16 residues. The V gene's germline CDR1 is SGHVS and CDR2 FNYEAQ. The CDR3 loop is CASSSGGHNSNQPQHF. CDR3 nucleotides: TGTGCCAGCAGCTCTGGGGGACACAATAGCAATCAGCCCCAGCATTTT.

The chain is built from TRBV6-2 or TRBV6-3 and TRBJ1-1; D uncertain. The CDR3 is 11 amino acids. V lost 2 bases to trimming and J lost 7 bases, with 5 bases between them. CDR1 MNHEY and CDR2 SVGEGT come from the germline V gene. The CDR3 DNA sequence: TGTGCCAGCAGTTACAGAGGTGAAGCTTTCTTT. Translating it yields CASSYRGEAFF.

The CDR3 nucleotides read TGTGCCAGCAACGACAGGGATTATGGCTACACCTTC. It yields the protein CASNDRDYGYTF. J is TRBJ1-2 and V is TRBV6-5; 7 bases are a match to TRBD1. V trimming: 7 bases; J trimming: 5 bases; junction bases outside the gene matches: 4. Germline V gene sequence: CDR1 MNHEY, CDR2 SVGAGI. CDR3 length equals 12 residues.

The chain uses TRBV27 and TRBJ2-7; D uncertain. The V end was cut by 3 bases, the J end by 3 bases, with 12 bases between. This CDR3 is 14 amino acids long. CDR1 is MNHEY and CDR2 is SMNVEV in the germline V gene (reference sequence). The CDR3 bases are TGTGCCAGCAGTTTTAAAACGACTTACTACGAGCAGTACTTC. It translates to CASSFKTTYYEQYF.

This chain uses TRBV5-1 with TRBJ1-2, with 9 bases that match TRBD1. This CDR3 has 19 residues. The germline CDR1 and CDR2 sequences are SGHRS and YFSETQ. After removal of 5 bases from V and 6 bases from J, the junction contained 23 bases not matched to a gene. In DNA, the CDR3 is TGCGCCAGCAGACCGGGGGGCCGGGACAGGGTTATTCGTTATCATGGCTACACCTTC. It encodes CASRPGGRDRVIRYHGYTF.

V gene TRBV3-1 (or the pseudogene TRBV3-2) combines with J gene TRBJ2-7; a possible D gene is TRBD1 (7 bases). CDR3 length: 14 amino acids. Germline CDR1 and CDR2: LGHDT and YNNKEL (reference sequence). The V and J ends lost 5 bases and 3 bases respectively, with 14 bases between them. CDR3 residues: CASSSSRGDYEQYF. DNA of the CDR3: TGTGCCAGCAGCTCGAGCAGGGGGGACTACGAGCAGTACTTC.

This rearrangement joins TRBV4-1 to TRBJ1-2; the D gene is possibly TRBD1 (6 bases). The CDR3 is 13 amino acids. Germline CDR1 MGHRA, CDR2 YSYEKL. V was shortened by 1 base and J by 7 bases, with 10 bases between the two germline ends. The DNA for the CDR3 is TGCGCCAGCAGCCAAGGACAGGCGATTGGCTACACCTTC. This translates into CASSQGQAIGYTF.

The rearrangement links TRBV5-1 to TRBJ2-5, with 9 bases lining up with TRBD1. This CDR3 is 15 amino acids long. The V gene's germline CDR1 is SGHRS and CDR2 YFSETQ. The trim removed 6 bases at V and 4 bases at J, leaving 10 bases unmatched. The chain's CDR3 is CASTAGTGLAETQYF. The DNA of the CDR3 is TGCGCCAGCACCGCTGGGACAGGGCTGGCAGAGACCCAGTACTTC. The variable domain in full, with the rest retrieved from reference TRBV5-1 and TRBJ2-5, is KAGVTQTPRYLIKTRGQQVTLSCSPISGHRSVSWYQQTPGQGLQFLFEYFSETQRNKGNFPGRFSGRQFSNSRSEMNVSTLELGDSALYLCASTAGTGLAETQYFGPGTRLLVL.

The chain uses TRBV19 and TRBJ1-5, with D unclear. V lost 3 bases, J lost 5 bases, and 5 bases lay in between. Germline CDR1 and CDR2: LNHDA and SQIVND (reference sequence). The CDR3 has 12 residues. The CDR3 DNA follows: TGTGCCAGTAGTATGAGGGATCAGCCCCAGCATTTT. Translated, it gives CASSMRDQPQHF.

V is TRBV4-1 and J is TRBJ2-1, with 11 bases matching TRBD2. CDR3 length: 17 amino acids. CDR1 and CDR2 from the germline V gene are MGHRA and YSYEKL. J gave up 4 bases and V 5 bases, and 10 bases lay outside the gene matches. The CDR3 DNA is TGCGCCAGCAGCTGGAGACTAGCGGGGAATTCATACAATGAGCAGTTCTTC. Residues: CASSWRLAGNSYNEQFF.

This clone showed up just a few times. The genes are TRBV13 and TRBJ1-1, with 9 bases identical to TRBD1. Germline V gene lookup returns CDR1 PRHDT and CDR2 FYEKMQ (reference sequence). This CDR3 has 14 residues. V gave up 5 bases and J gave up 4 bases; unmatched junction bases: 5. The CDR3 nucleotides are TGTGCCAGCAGCCCCCCGGGACAGGGCACTGAAGCTTTCTTT. This encodes CASSPPGQGTEAFF.